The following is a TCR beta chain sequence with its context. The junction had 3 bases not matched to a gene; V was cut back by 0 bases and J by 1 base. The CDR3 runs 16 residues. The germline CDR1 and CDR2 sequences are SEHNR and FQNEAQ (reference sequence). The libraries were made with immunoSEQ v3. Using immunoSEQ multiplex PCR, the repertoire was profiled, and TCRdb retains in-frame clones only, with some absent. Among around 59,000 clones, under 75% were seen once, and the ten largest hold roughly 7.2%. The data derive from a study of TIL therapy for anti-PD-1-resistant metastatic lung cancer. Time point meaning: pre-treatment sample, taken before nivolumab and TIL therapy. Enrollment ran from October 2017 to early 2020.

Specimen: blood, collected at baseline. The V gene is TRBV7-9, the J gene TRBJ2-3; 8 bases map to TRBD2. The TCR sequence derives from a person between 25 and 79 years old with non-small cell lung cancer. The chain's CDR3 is CASSLALSGGTDTQYF. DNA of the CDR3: TGTGCCAGCAGCTTAGCCCTTAGCGGGGGCACAGATACGCAGTATTTT.